This T cell receptor (beta chain) was found in a study of blood T cell repertoires in COVID-19. Germline CDR1 and CDR2: KGHSH and LQKENI. Trimming cost V 2 bases and J 1 base, with 7 bases left between them. The CDR3 totals 14 residues. Data came from immunoSEQ multiplex PCR; TCRdb stores just in-frame clones and leaves some out. The sample includes 190,000 or so clones, more than 80% of them seen just once. Donors in Cohort 3 who had recovered were those with two negative PCRs, healthcare professional clearance, or resolution of their symptoms. The V and J genes are TRBV18 and TRBJ2-3; D might be TRBD2 (5 bases). The source material was PBMCs or T cells enriched from blood (not recorded which). This clonotype was obtained from a man aged 30-40 years who had recovered from COVID-19. The CDR3 DNA is TGTGCCAGCTCACCAACCGGGGGCACAGATACGCAGTATTTT. Translating gives CASSPTGGTDTQYF.